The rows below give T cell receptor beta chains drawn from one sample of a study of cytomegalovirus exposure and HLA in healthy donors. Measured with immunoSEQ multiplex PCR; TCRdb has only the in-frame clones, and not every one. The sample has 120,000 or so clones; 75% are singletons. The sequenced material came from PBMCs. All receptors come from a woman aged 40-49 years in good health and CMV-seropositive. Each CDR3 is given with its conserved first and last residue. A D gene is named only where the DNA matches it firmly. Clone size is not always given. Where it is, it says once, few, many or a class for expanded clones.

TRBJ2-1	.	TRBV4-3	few	CASSQEASWYNEQFF	TGCGCCAGCAGCCAAGAGGCTAGCTGGTACAATGAGCAGTTCTTC
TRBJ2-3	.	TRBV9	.	CASSSTGRHSTDTQYF	TGTGCCAGCAGCTCAACCGGGAGACACAGCACAGATACGCAGTATTTT
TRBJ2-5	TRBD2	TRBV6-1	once	CASSVGGAEETQYF	TGTGCCAGCAGTGTCGGGGGGGCTGAAGAGACCCAGTACTTC
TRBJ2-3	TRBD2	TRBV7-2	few	CASSLKASGDPDTQYF	TGTGCCAGCAGCTTAAAGGCTAGCGGAGACCCAGATACGCAGTATTTT
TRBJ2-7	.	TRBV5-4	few	CASSGGGSTYEQYF	TGTGCCAGCAGCGGGGGCGGCAGTACCTACGAGCAGTACTTC
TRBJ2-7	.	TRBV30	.	CAWSESLFYEQYF	TGTGCCTGGAGTGAGTCACTGTTCTACGAGCAGTACTTC
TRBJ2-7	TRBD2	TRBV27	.	CASSFAGGTYEQYF	TGTGCCAGCAGTTTTGCGGGAGGGACCTACGAGCAGTACTTC
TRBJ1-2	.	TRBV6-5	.	CASSYSSREHGYTF	TGTGCCAGCAGTTACTCGAGCAGGGAACATGGCTACACCTTC
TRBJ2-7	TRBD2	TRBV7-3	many	CASSSSGGASYEQYF	TGTGCCAGCAGCTCCTCGGGAGGGGCATCCTACGAGCAGTACTTC
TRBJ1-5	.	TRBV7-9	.	CASSEASSNQPQHF	TGTGCCAGCAGCGAGGCCAGTAGCAATCAGCCCCAGCATTTT
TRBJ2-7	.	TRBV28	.	CASNAGRQELDEQYF	TGTGCCAGCAACGCGGGGCGGCAGGAGCTAGACGAGCAGTACTTC
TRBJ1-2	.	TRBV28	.	CASSLSNWGVYGYTF	TGTGCCAGCAGTTTATCCAACTGGGGCGTTTATGGCTACACCTTC
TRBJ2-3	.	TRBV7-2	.	CASSFAGVGDTDTQYF	TGTGCCAGCAGCTTCGCAGGGGTAGGAGACACAGATACGCAGTATTTT
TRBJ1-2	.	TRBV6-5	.	CASSYGGPSGYGYTF	TGTGCCAGCAGTTACGGGGGCCCAAGCGGCTATGGCTACACCTTC
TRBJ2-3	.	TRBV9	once	CASSVGTSTDTQYF	TGTGCCAGCAGCGTAGGGACTAGCACAGATACGCAGTATTTT
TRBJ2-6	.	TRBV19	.	CASSIYTRHSGANVLTF	TGTGCCAGTAGTATATACACTAGACACTCTGGGGCCAACGTCCTGACTTTC
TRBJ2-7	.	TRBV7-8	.	CASSLELGESQYF	TGTGCCAGCAGCTTAGAACTGGGAGAGAGTCAGTACTTC
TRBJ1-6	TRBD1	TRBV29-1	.	CSGRQGRDSPLHF	TGCAGCGGCCGACAGGGTCGGGATTCACCCCTCCACTTT
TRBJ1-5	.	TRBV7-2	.	CASSLAAGGIQPQHF	TGTGCCAGCAGCTTAGCGGCGGGGGGAATTCAGCCCCAGCATTTT
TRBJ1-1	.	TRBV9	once	CASSRGMNTEAFF	TGTGCCAGCAGCAGAGGTATGAACACTGAAGCTTTCTTT
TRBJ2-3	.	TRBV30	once	CAWSPLRGRTDTQYF	TGTGCCTGGAGTCCACTTAGGGGAAGGACAGATACGCAGTATTTT
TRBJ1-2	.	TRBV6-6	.	CASSYWPLEGYTF	TGTGCCAGCAGTTATTGGCCTCTGGAGGGCTACACCTTC